One and the same sample provided the 32 T cell receptor beta chains below, sequenced in a study of T cell responses to AZD1222 COVID-19 vaccine. The assay was immunoSEQ multiplex PCR, and TCRdb's table has in-frame clones only and misses some. The profile shows nearly 110,000 clones, almost 90% of them singletons. This specimen consisted of peripheral blood, obtained on day 0 of AZD1222 vaccination. Source of these receptors: an adult in good health.

The chain joins TRBV14 to TRBJ1-3; 9 nucleotides align to TRBD1. V was pared by 4 bases and J by 4 bases, with 11 bases of the junction left unmatched. This CDR3 spans 17 amino acids. CDR1 is SGHDN and CDR2 is FVKESK in the germline V gene. The CDR3 sequence: CASSPRTGALSGNTIYF. For the CDR3, the DNA is TGTGCCAGCAGCCCCAGGACAGGGGCACTCTCCGGAAACACCATATATTTT.

This clone was observed a few times. The chain couples TRBV4-2 to TRBJ2-3, with TRBD2 identical over 7 bases. The V and J ends lost 3 bases and 0 bases, in that order; junction bases with no gene match: 12. The CDR3 consists of 18 residues. Germline assignment: CDR1 LGHNA and CDR2 YNFKEQ. CDR3 sequence reads: CASSQAILAERSTDTQYF. DNA for the CDR3: TGTGCCAGCAGCCAGGCCATCCTAGCGGAGAGGAGCACAGATACGCAGTATTTT.

The chain uses TRBV6-6 and TRBJ2-2, with a weak D call TRBD2 (6 bases). The CDR3 spans 15 residues. The ends were cut back, 7 bases at V and 6 bases at J, with 18 bases in the middle. Germline lookup yields CDR1 MNHNY and CDR2 SVGAGI (reference sequence). The CDR3 DNA sequence: TGTGCCAGCACCCCCCTGGGCAGGGAGGCCGGGGAGCTGTTTTTT. Protein: CASTPLGREAGELFF.

This clone came up once. The rearrangement joins TRBV7-3 to TRBJ1-2, with D possibly TRBD1 on 6 matching bases. CDR1 SGHTA and CDR2 FQGTGA come from the germline V gene. The CDR3 length is 14 residues. Trimming took off 4 bases at V and 8 bases at J, with 17 bases between the two ends. For the CDR3, the DNA is TGTGCCAGCAGCTCCCGACAGGACTCGGGGGGCTACACCTTC. Its translation: CASSSRQDSGGYTF. Looking up the rest from reference TRBV7-3 and TRBJ1-2 gives the full variable domain: GAGVSQTPSNKVTEKGKYVELRCDPISGHTALYWYRQSLGQGPEFLIYFQGTGAADDSGLPNDRFFAVRPEGSVSTLKIQRTERGDSAVYLCASSSRQDSGGYTFGSGTRLTVV.

The chain employs TRBV7-3 and TRBJ2-3, with 9 bases identical to TRBD2. V lost 1 base and J lost 5; bases outside the gene matches: 10. This CDR3 has 17 residues. Germline V lookup: CDR1 SGHTA, CDR2 FQGTGA. In DNA, the CDR3 is TGTGCCAGCAGCTTAAAGAGCGGGCTAGCGGGGCGAGATACGCAGTATTTT. It translates to CASSLKSGLAGRDTQYF. The whole variable domain, filled in from reference TRBV7-3 and TRBJ2-3, reads GAGVSQTPSNKVTEKGKYVELRCDPISGHTALYWYRQSLGQGPEFLIYFQGTGAADDSGLPNDRFFAVRPEGSVSTLKIQRTERGDSAVYLCASSLKSGLAGRDTQYFGPGTRLTVL.

This clone was picked up a small number of times. The rearrangement joins TRBV6-5 to TRBJ1-1; 7 nucleotides agree with TRBD1. The CDR3 extends over 15 amino acids. The V gene end was trimmed by 5 bases and the J gene end by 6 bases; junction bases not matched to a gene: 12. Looked up from germline, CDR1 is MNHEY and CDR2 is SVGAGI. CDR3 residues: CASSLTTGLVAEAFF. Here the CDR3 DNA reads TGTGCCAGCAGTCTAACGACAGGGCTGGTCGCTGAAGCTTTCTTT.

V gene TRBV7-2 combines with J gene TRBJ2-1; D may be TRBD1 (5 bases). Germline V gene lookup returns CDR1 SGHTA and CDR2 FQGNSA. This CDR3 has 14 amino acids. The germline V and J ends were trimmed by 5 bases and 10 bases, with 18 bases remaining between them. The CDR3 protein is CASSPQVGVGEQFF. The CDR3 nucleotides are TGTGCCAGCAGCCCTCAGGTAGGGGTCGGGGAGCAGTTCTTC.

The chain uses TRBV12-3 or TRBV12-4 and TRBJ1-1, with 7 bases aligning to TRBD1. V lost 3 bases and J lost 6; bases outside the gene matches: 1. The CDR3 consists of 12 residues. CDR3 amino acids: CASSLGTAEAFF. Written as DNA, the CDR3 is TGTGCCAGCAGTTTGGGGACAGCTGAAGCTTTCTTT.

This chain joins TRBV7-8 and TRBJ1-1; TRBD1 agrees at 11 bases. With V trimmed by 1 base and J by 5 bases, 9 bases remained unmatched. In germline, CDR1 is SGHVS, CDR2 FQNEAQ. There are 17 residues in the CDR3. CDR3 amino acids: CASSLGPGQGGKTEAFF. CDR3 nucleotide sequence: TGTGCCAGCAGCTTAGGTCCGGGACAGGGGGGGAAGACTGAAGCTTTCTTT.

The chain is built from TRBV28 and TRBJ1-1; TRBD1 agrees at 9 bases. Germline assignment: CDR1 MDHEN and CDR2 SYDVKM. With V trimmed by 3 bases and J by 5 bases, 7 bases remained unmatched. CDR3 length: 15 amino acids. Here the CDR3 reads CASSLPTGGRTEAFF. In nucleotides, the CDR3 is TGTGCCAGCAGTTTGCCCACAGGGGGCAGGACTGAAGCTTTCTTT.

The chain carries TRBV10-2 and TRBJ2-4; 8 bases align to TRBD2. V lost 4 bases to trimming and J lost 1 base; unmatched junction nucleotides: 15. This CDR3 contains 19 residues. Germline values: CDR1 WSHSY, CDR2 SAAADI. CDR3 in DNA: TGCGCCAGCAGTGCTGAGGGAGCGGGAGATCATTTGGCCAAAAACATTCAGTACTTC. This gives the protein CASSAEGAGDHLAKNIQYF.

The gene calls are TRBV18 and TRBJ2-2; D gene unclear. Germline lookup yields CDR1 KGHSH and CDR2 LQKENI. Trimming stripped 4 bases from V and 5 bases from J, with 8 bases between. This CDR3 is 13 amino acids long. The CDR3 nucleotides read TGTGCCAGCTCACAGTCTGGTACCGGGGAGCTGTTTTTT. Translated: CASSQSGTGELFF.

CDR3 protein: CASSPSGTNYGYTF. The CDR3 DNA is TGTGCCAGCAGCCCAAGTGGCACAAACTATGGCTACACCTTC. This chain uses TRBV7-2 with TRBJ1-2; no clear D gene. The CDR3 length is 14 residues. From germline, CDR1 is SGHTA and CDR2 FQGNSA. V lost 5 bases, J lost 2 bases, and 12 bases lay in between.

The chain couples TRBV28 to TRBJ2-4; possible D gene TRBD2, 5 bases. Germline loops: CDR1 MDHEN, CDR2 SYDVKM. The CDR3 is 15 amino acids. Trimming stripped 5 bases from V and 1 base from J, with 12 bases between. Here the CDR3 DNA reads TGTGCCAGCAGTCCCGGAGGTGGGGCCAAAAACATTCAGTACTTC. Translated, it gives CASSPGGGAKNIQYF.

The CDR3 loop reads CASSFGGSYEQYF. CDR3 nucleotide sequence: TGTGCCAGTAGTTTCGGGGGATCCTACGAGCAGTACTTC. This chain joins TRBV19 and TRBJ2-7, with D perhaps TRBD2 (6 bases). Trimming took 5 bases from V and 1 from J, leaving 9 bases between them. Germline values: CDR1 LNHDA, CDR2 SQIVND (reference sequence). The CDR3 has 13 residues.

This rearrangement joins TRBV9 to TRBJ1-6; no definite D call. The germline V gene has CDR1 SGDLS and CDR2 YYNGEE. The V gene lost 5 bases and the J gene lost 8 bases, with 14 bases spanning the gap. The CDR3 is 14 amino acids. The CDR3 DNA reads TGTGCCAGCAGTCTCGTAGGTTCTGATTCACCCCTCCACTTT. Its translation: CASSLVGSDSPLHF.

The chain recombines TRBV21-1 with TRBJ1-6. TRBV21-1 is termed a pseudogene. The CDR3 spans 17 residues. CDR3 sequence reads: CASSKVSKGSYNSPLHF. The CDR3 nucleotides are TGTGCCAGCAGCAAAGTAAGTAAGGGATCCTATAATTCACCCCTCCACTTT.

This clone was counted once. The V call is TRBV10-3, the J call TRBJ2-3; TRBD2 matches at 9 bases. Germline V gene sequence: CDR1 ENHRY, CDR2 SYGVKD. V was clipped by 2 bases and J by 2 bases; unmatched bases: 5. This CDR3 has 16 residues. Written as DNA, the CDR3 is TGTGCCATCAGTGAGGCCCTAGCGGGGCCCACAGATACGCAGTATTTT. The encoded protein is CAISEALAGPTDTQYF.

This chain connects TRBV6-6 to TRBJ1-6, with a possible D match to TRBD1 (6 bases). V shed 6 bases and J shed 8 bases, with 11 bases lying between them. Per the germline V gene, CDR1 is MNHNY and CDR2 is SVGAGI (reference sequence). The CDR3 is made up of 13 amino acids. The DNA for the CDR3 is TGTGCCAGCAGAGGGGACAATTATTCACCCCTCCACTTT. Translation: CASRGDNYSPLHF.

V and J are TRBV11-2 and TRBJ1-2, with a tentative D call TRBD1 (5 bases). Germline-derived CDR1 and CDR2 are SGHAT and FQNNGV. The V end lost 5 bases, the J end lost 8 bases, and 15 bases lay between the germline ends. CDR3 length: 13 residues. CDR3 nucleotide sequence: TGTGCCAGCAGCCAAGGACACCTTGGAGGCTACACCTTC. Translating it yields CASSQGHLGGYTF.

The chain employs TRBV10-2 and TRBJ2-6; unclear D gene. Trimming removed 4 bases from V and 6 bases from J, with 7 bases in between. CDR3 length: 13 residues. Per germline, CDR1 WSHSY and CDR2 SAAADI. CDR3 sequence: CASSASEANVLTF. The CDR3 DNA sequence: TGCGCCAGCAGTGCGAGTGAGGCCAACGTCCTGACTTTC.

This clone has a single count. The chain links TRBV12-5 to TRBJ1-6; 8 positions agree with TRBD1. The J segment lost 6 bases and the V segment lost 5 bases, leaving 3 bases of the junction unmatched. Germline V CDR1 and CDR2: LGHNT, FRNRAP. The CDR3 extends over 14 amino acids. The CDR3 loop is CASGGGQANSPLHF. CDR3 DNA: TGTGCTAGTGGTGGGGGACAGGCTAATTCACCCCTCCACTTT.

This clone was detected once. V gene TRBV3-1 (or the pseudogene TRBV3-2) combines with J gene TRBJ1-1; 8 nucleotides match TRBD1. Germline loops: CDR1 LGHDT, CDR2 YNNKEL (reference sequence). The CDR3 covers 15 residues. J gave up 4 bases and V 4 bases, and 8 bases lay outside the gene matches. CDR3: CASSPRTGSSTEAFF. CDR3 coding DNA: TGTGCCAGCAGCCCTAGGACAGGGAGCAGCACTGAAGCTTTCTTT.

J is TRBJ2-1 and V is TRBV5-1; D might be TRBD2 (5 bases). V was cut by 2 bases and J by 5 bases, with 14 bases left in between. Germline V gives CDR1 SGHRS, CDR2 YFSETQ. The CDR3 has 15 residues. CDR3 amino acids: CASSFRESGNNEQFF. The CDR3 bases are TGCGCCAGCAGCTTTCGGGAATCAGGCAACAATGAGCAGTTCTTC.

The V gene is TRBV6-6, the J gene TRBJ2-5; the D is unclear. In germline, CDR1 is MNHNY, CDR2 SVGAGI (reference sequence). With 6 bases removed from V and 2 bases from J, the gap between germline ends came to 10 bases. CDR3 length equals 13 residues. CDR3 protein: CASSPGSQETQYF. The CDR3 nucleotides read TGTGCCAGCAGCCCAGGTTCTCAAGAGACCCAGTACTTC.

The J gene is TRBJ1-2, the V gene TRBV10-3, with TRBD1 identical over 8 bases. CDR3 length equals 19 residues. The J segment lost 2 bases and the V segment lost 4 bases, leaving 18 bases of the junction unmatched. CDR1 is ENHRY, CDR2 SYGVKD, per germline. CDR3 bases: TGTGCCATCAGTGTAGCTGTCGGGGGACAGGTGACTACGAACTATGGCTACACCTTC. It encodes CAISVAVGGQVTTNYGYTF.

The chain recombines TRBV4-3 with TRBJ2-7; D might be TRBD2 (6 bases). CDR1 is LGHNA and CDR2 is YSLEER in the germline V gene. This CDR3 region has 15 residues. Trimming took 0 bases from V and 3 from J, leaving 12 bases between them. The CDR3 loop reads CASSQDSGPIYEQYF. The CDR3 DNA reads TGCGCCAGCAGCCAAGATAGCGGTCCCATCTACGAGCAGTACTTC.

This chain connects TRBV6-5 to TRBJ1-5, with TRBD1 matching 9 bases. This CDR3 spans 15 amino acids. Germline CDR1 reads MNHEY; CDR2 reads SVGAGI. The trim removed 6 bases at V and 3 bases at J, leaving 6 bases unmatched. The CDR3 protein is CASSPRDRDNQPQHF. The CDR3 region has the DNA TGTGCCAGCAGCCCCAGGGACAGGGACAATCAGCCCCAGCATTTT.

The chain carries TRBV5-1 and TRBJ1-2, with TRBD1 matching 10 bases. Germline V CDR1 and CDR2: SGHRS, YFSETQ. The CDR3 has 14 residues. With 4 bases clipped from V and 8 bases from J, the junction kept 8 bases outside the gene matches. The CDR3 region has the DNA TGCGCCAGCAGCCCGGTGACAGGGGGCGAAGGCTACACCTTC. Its translation is CASSPVTGGEGYTF. Full variable domain (missing parts from reference TRBV5-1 and TRBJ1-2): KAGVTQTPRYLIKTRGQQVTLSCSPISGHRSVSWYQQTPGQGLQFLFEYFSETQRNKGNFPGRFSGRQFSNSRSEMNVSTLELGDSALYLCASSPVTGGEGYTFGSGTRLTVV.

The V call is TRBV5-1, the J call TRBJ2-2; D perhaps matches TRBD2 (6 bases). This CDR3 contains 16 residues. Per the germline V gene, CDR1 is SGHRS and CDR2 is YFSETQ. The germline V and J ends were trimmed by 4 bases and 1 base, with 14 bases remaining between them. CDR3 protein: CASSSRDSGNTGELFF. CDR3 bases: TGCGCCAGCAGCAGCCGGGACTCCGGGAACACCGGGGAGCTGTTTTTT.

The CDR3 sequence: CASSHLDRLNTGELFF. The CDR3 DNA reads as TGTGCCAGCAGCCATTTGGACAGGTTGAACACCGGGGAGCTGTTTTTT. The chain links TRBV14 to TRBJ2-2, with TRBD1 matching 7 bases. The CDR3 is 16 amino acids. Germline V CDR1 and CDR2: SGHDN, FVKESK. After removal of 3 bases from V and 1 base from J, the junction contained 5 bases not matched to a gene.

The J gene is TRBJ2-4, the V gene TRBV3-1 (or the pseudogene TRBV3-2); TRBD2 might be the D (5 bases). CDR3 length equals 15 residues. V lost 0 bases to trimming and J lost 5 bases, with 11 bases between them. Per germline, CDR1 LGHDT and CDR2 YNNKEL (reference sequence). The CDR3 bases are TGTGCCAGCAGCCAAGATACGGGAAGTCAAAACATTCAGTACTTC. Encoded protein: CASSQDTGSQNIQYF.